A single T cell receptor (beta chain) is shown here with its context. Its cognate antigen is unknown. These data originate in a study of TIL therapy for anti-PD-1-resistant metastatic lung cancer. Regarding time point: pre-treatment sample, taken before nivolumab and TIL therapy. The CDR3 contains 16 residues. V shed 1 base, J shed 10 bases, and the junction held 6 bases outside the gene matches. The germline CDR1 and CDR2 sequences are LGHDT and YNNKEL (reference sequence). Study findings and constraints: Infused TIL clonotypes partially replaced the baseline blood repertoire, then decayed over months.

Sequencing used immunoSEQ v3. Profiling relied on immunoSEQ multiplex PCR, and the TCRdb table lists in-frame clones only, not all of them. The sample records about 60,000 clones, around 86% being singletons. The chain has TRBV3-1 (or the pseudogene TRBV3-2) and TRBJ2-1; 14 bases line up with TRBD2. The material sequenced was blood, taken at baseline. This TCR was recovered from a person aged 25 to 79 with non-small cell lung cancer. This CDR3 reads CASSQAGLAGGGEQFF. In DNA form, the CDR3 reads TGTGCCAGCAGCCAAGCCGGACTAGCGGGAGGAGGGGAGCAGTTCTTC.